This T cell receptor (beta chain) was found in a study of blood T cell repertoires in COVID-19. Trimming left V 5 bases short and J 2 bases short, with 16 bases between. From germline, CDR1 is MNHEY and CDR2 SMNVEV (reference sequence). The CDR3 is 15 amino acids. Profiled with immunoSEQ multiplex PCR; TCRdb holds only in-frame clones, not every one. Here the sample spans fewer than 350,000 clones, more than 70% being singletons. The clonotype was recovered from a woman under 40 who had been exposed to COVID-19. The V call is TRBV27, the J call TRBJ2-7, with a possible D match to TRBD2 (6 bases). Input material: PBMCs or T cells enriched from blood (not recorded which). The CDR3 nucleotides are TGTGCCAGCAGTACTCTGGGACTGGCCGCCTACGAGCAGTACTTC. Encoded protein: CASSTLGLAAYEQYF.